This T cell receptor (beta chain) originates from a study of identical twins. Every donor was a healthy Caucasian. Unique molecular identifiers were in the cDNA, with template-switch universal primer binding. TCRdb reprocessed the 5' RACE reads with MiXCR, giving one entry per CDR3 protein. The table shows some 790,000 distinct CDR3 sequences, with approximately 18% occurring only once. This clonotype has just a few counts. The CDR3 has 11 residues. V was pared by 4 bases and J by 7 bases, with 8 bases between. The same specimen was also included in a second study, on T cells expressing NK-cell markers. That study adds: Of the CD8+ T cell pool in six donors, roughly 1.0-8% was accounted for by dominant NKG2C+ clonotypes.

The chain carries TRBV12-3 or TRBV12-4 and TRBJ2-7; D is unresolved. The specimen was PBMCs. The clonotype originates from a woman younger than 30 in good health. The CDR3 region is CASSSMVEQYF. The CDR3 coding sequence is TGTGCCAGCAGTTCGATGGTAGAGCAGTACTTC.